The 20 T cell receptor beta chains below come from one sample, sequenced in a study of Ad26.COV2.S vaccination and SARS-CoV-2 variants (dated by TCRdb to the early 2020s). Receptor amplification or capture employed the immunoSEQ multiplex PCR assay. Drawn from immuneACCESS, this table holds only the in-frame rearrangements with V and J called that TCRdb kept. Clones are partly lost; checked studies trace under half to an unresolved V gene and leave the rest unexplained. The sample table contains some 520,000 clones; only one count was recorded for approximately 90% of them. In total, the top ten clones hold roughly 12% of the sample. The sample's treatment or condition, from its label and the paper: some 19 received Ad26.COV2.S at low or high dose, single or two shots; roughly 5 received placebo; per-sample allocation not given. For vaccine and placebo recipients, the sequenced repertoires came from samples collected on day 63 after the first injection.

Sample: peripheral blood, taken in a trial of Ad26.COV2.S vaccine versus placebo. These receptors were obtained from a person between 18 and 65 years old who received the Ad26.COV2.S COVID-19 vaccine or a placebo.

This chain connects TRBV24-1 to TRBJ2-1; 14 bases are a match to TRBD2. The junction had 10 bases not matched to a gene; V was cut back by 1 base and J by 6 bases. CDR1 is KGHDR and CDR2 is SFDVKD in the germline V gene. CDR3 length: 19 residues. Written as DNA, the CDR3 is TGTGCCACCAGTGATTTAGGGGGGACTAGCGGGAGTGGCGGCAATGAGCAGTTCTTC. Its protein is CATSDLGGTSGSGGNEQFF.

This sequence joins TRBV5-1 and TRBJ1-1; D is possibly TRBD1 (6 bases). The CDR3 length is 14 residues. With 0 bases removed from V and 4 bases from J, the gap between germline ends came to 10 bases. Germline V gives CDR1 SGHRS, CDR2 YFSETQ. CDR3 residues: CASSLGGPGTEAFF. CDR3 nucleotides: TGCGCCAGCAGCTTGGGGGGGCCAGGCACTGAAGCTTTCTTT.

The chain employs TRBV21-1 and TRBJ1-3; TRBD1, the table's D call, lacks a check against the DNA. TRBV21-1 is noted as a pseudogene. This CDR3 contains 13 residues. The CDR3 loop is CASSTYKKNTIYF. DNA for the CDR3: TGTGCCAGCAGCACGTACAAAAAAAACACCATATATTTT.

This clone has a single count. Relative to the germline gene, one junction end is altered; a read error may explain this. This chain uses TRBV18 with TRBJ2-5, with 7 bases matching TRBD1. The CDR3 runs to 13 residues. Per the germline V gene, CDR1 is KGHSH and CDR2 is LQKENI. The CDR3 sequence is CASSPLPRQGRDF. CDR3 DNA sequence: TGTGCCAGCTCACCCCTACCCCGACAGGGAAGGGACTTC.

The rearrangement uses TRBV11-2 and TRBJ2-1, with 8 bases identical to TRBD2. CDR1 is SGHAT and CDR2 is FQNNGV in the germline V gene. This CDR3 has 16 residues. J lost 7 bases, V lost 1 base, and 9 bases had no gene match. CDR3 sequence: CASSLVGSGTPNEQFF. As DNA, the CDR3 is TGTGCCAGCAGCTTAGTGGGTAGCGGGACCCCAAATGAGCAGTTCTTC.

The CDR3 is CASSAGGASSNEQFF. As DNA, the CDR3 is TGTGCCAGCAGTGCCGGGGGGGCTAGCAGCAATGAGCAGTTCTTC. This chain uses TRBV9 with TRBJ2-1; TRBD2 aligns across 8 bases. Germline CDR1 is SGDLS and CDR2 is YYNGEE. V trimming: 5 bases; J trimming: 6 bases; junction bases outside the gene matches: 10. This CDR3 comprises 15 residues.

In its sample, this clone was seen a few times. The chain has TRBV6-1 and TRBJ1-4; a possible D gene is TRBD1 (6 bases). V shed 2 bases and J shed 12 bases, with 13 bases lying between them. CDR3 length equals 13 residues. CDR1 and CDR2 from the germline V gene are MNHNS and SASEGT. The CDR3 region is CASSEFEGVELFF. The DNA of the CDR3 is TGTGCCAGCAGTGAATTCGAGGGGGTAGAACTGTTTTTT.

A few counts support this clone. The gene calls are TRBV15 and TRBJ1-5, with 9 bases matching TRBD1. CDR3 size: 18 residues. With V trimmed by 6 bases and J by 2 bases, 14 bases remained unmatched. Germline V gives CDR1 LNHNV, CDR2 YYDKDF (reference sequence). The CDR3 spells CATRGGTGTPNGNQPQHF. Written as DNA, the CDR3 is TGTGCCACCAGAGGGGGGACAGGGACCCCCAATGGCAATCAGCCCCAGCATTTT. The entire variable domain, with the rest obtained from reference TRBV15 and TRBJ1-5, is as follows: DAMVIQNPRYQVTQFGKPVTLSCSQTLNHNVMYWYQQKSSQAPKLLFHYYDKDFNNEADTPDNFQSRRPNTSFCFLDIRSPGLGDTAMYLCATRGGTGTPNGNQPQHFGDGTRLSIL.

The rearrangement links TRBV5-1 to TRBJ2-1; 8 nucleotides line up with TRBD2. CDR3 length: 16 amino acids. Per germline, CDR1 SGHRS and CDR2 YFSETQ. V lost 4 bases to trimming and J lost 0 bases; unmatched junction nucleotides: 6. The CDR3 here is CASSLGGRNSYNEQFF. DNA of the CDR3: TGCGCCAGCAGCCTGGGCGGGAGGAACTCCTACAATGAGCAGTTCTTC.

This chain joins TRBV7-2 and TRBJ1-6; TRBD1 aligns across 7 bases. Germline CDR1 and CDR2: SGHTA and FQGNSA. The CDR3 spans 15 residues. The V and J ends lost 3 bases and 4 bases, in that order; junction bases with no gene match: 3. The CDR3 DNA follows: TGTGCCAGCAGCTTTCAGGGGGGGTATAATTCACCCCTCCACTTT. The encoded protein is CASSFQGGYNSPLHF.

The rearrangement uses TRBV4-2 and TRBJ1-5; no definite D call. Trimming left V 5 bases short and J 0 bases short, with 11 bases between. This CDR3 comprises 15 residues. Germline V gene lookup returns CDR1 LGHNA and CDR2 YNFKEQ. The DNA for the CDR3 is TGTGCCAGCAGCAGCAGCGGTTATAGCAATCAGCCCCAGCATTTT. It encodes CASSSSGYSNQPQHF.

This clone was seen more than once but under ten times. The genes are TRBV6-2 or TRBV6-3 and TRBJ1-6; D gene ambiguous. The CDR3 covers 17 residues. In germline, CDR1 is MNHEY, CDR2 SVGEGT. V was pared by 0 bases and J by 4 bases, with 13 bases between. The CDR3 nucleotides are TGTGCCAGCAGTTACTCGTTGCAAGACCATTATAATTCACCCCTCCACTTT. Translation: CASSYSLQDHYNSPLHF.

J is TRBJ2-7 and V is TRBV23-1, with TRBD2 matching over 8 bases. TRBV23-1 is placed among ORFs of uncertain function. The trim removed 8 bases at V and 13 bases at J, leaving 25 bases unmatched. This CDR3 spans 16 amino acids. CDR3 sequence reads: CASRRKTNQLAERGYF. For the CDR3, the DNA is TGCGCCAGCCGCCGAAAAACCAACCAACTAGCGGAGCGCGGTTACTTC.

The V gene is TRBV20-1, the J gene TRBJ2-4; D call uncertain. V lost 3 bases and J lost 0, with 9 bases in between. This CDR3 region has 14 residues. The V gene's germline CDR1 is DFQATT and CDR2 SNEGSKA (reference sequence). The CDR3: CSASQRLAKNIQYF. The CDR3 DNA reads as TGCAGTGCTAGTCAGCGTTTAGCCAAAAACATTCAGTACTTC.

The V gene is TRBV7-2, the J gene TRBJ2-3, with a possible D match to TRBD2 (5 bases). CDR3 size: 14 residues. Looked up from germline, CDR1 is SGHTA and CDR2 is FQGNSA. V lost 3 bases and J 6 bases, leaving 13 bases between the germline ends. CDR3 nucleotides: TGTGCCAGCAGCTTCCGCGCCACGGGGGATACGCAGTATTTT. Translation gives CASSFRATGDTQYF.

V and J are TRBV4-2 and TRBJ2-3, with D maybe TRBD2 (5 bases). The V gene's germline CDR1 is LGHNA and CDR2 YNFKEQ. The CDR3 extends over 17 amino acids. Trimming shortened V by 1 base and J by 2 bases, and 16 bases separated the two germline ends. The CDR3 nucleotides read TGTGCCAGCAGCCAAGGGCCCCAGCGGACCTCCACAGATACGCAGTATTTT. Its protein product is CASSQGPQRTSTDTQYF.

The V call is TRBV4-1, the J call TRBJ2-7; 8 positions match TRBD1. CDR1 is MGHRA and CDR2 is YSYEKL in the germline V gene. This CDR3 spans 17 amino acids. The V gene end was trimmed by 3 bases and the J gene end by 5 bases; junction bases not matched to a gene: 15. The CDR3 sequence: CASSQTYRQGSSDEQYF. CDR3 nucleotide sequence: TGCGCCAGCAGCCAGACCTACCGACAGGGGAGTAGTGACGAGCAGTACTTC.

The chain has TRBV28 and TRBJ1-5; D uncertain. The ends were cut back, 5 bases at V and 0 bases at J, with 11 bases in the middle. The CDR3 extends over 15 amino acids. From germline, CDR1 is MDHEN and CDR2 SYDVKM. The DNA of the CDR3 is TGTGCCAGCAGTCCCGGACGGCTTAGCAATCAGCCCCAGCATTTT. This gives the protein CASSPGRLSNQPQHF.

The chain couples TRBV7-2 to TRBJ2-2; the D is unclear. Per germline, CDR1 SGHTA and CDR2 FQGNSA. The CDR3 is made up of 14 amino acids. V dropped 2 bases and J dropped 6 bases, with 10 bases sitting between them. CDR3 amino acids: CASSLRRAPGELFF. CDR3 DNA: TGTGCCAGCAGCTTACGTCGGGCGCCCGGGGAGCTGTTTTTT.

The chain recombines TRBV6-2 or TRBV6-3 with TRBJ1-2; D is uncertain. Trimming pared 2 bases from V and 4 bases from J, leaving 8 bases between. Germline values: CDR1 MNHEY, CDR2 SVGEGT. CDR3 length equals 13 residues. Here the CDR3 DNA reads TGTGCCAGCAGTTACCCAGGAACCTATGGCTACACCTTC. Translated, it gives CASSYPGTYGYTF.